The rows below give T cell receptor beta chains drawn from one sample of a study of tumor-infiltrating lymphocytes in primary liver carcinoma. TCRdb ran MiXCR on the multiplex PCR reads and lists one entry per CDR3 protein. The repertoire holds about 92,000 distinct CDR3 sequences, with less than 70% as singletons. Source material: tumor-adjacent normal liver tissue. These receptors originate from a middle-aged man with primary liver carcinoma and hepatitis B virus infection. Each CDR3 is given with its conserved first and last residue. The order of the fields is clone size, D gene, J gene, V gene, CDR3 DNA, CDR3 protein. The D gene is left open where the match is weak. Clone size is given for some rows only: seen once, a few or many times, or a class if the clone is expanded.

clone size: -
D gene: -
J gene: TRBJ2-5
V gene: TRBV10-1
CDR3 DNA: TGCGCCAACAACGAGTACCAAGAGACCCAGTACTTC
CDR3 protein: CANNEYQETQYF

clone size: -
D gene: -
J gene: TRBJ2-1
V gene: TRBV14
CDR3 DNA: TGTGCCAGGAGCCACCCAGGGGGAGGTTACAATGAGCGGTTCTTC
CDR3 protein: CARSHPGGGYNERFF

clone size: -
D gene: -
J gene: TRBJ2-1
V gene: TRBV19
CDR3 DNA: TGTGCCAGTACGAAGGGTCAATCGAATGAGCAGTTCTTC
CDR3 protein: CASTKGQSNEQFF

clone size: -
D gene: -
J gene: TRBJ2-1
V gene: TRBV12-3/TRBV12-4
CDR3 DNA: TGTGCCAGCAGTCCTAGGGGGACGGGAGAAGGCTCCTACAATGAGCAGTCCTTC
CDR3 protein: CASSPRGTGEGSYNEQSF

clone size: -
D gene: -
J gene: TRBJ2-5
V gene: TRBV2
CDR3 DNA: TGTGCCAGCAGTTATCTTAAAGAGACCCAGTACTTC
CDR3 protein: CASSYLKETQYF

clone size: many
D gene: -
J gene: TRBJ2-1
V gene: TRBV5-6
CDR3 DNA: TGTGCCAGCAGCTCAGGGTCCTACAATGAGCAGTTCTTC
CDR3 protein: CASSSGSYNEQFF

clone size: -
D gene: TRBD1
J gene: TRBJ2-7
V gene: TRBV11-2
CDR3 DNA: TGTGCCAGCAGTCCGGACAGGATTCGAAGGTACTTC
CDR3 protein: CASSPDRIRRYF

clone size: -
D gene: -
J gene: TRBJ1-4
V gene: TRBV28
CDR3 DNA: TGTGCCAGCAGTTCCTCGACTAGGACTGGGAGGGAAAAACTGTTTTTT
CDR3 protein: CASSSSTRTGREKLFF

clone size: many
D gene: -
J gene: TRBJ1-3
V gene: TRBV4-1
CDR3 DNA: TGCGCCAGCAGCCTCTTTGGGGCAGATGGAAACACCATATATTTT
CDR3 protein: CASSLFGADGNTIYF

clone size: many
D gene: TRBD2
J gene: TRBJ2-1
V gene: TRBV28
CDR3 DNA: TGTGCCAGCAGTTTACTAGCGGGAGACGATGAGCAGTTCTTC
CDR3 protein: CASSLLAGDDEQFF

clone size: many
D gene: -
J gene: TRBJ2-3
V gene: TRBV6-6
CDR3 DNA: TGTGCCAGCAGCCCCGGGCATTCGGGCACAGATACGCAGTATTTT
CDR3 protein: CASSPGHSGTDTQYF

clone size: many
D gene: -
J gene: TRBJ2-7
V gene: TRBV6-1
CDR3 DNA: TGTGCCAGCACCGGACATTCCTACGAGCAGTACTTC
CDR3 protein: CASTGHSYEQYF

clone size: many
D gene: -
J gene: TRBJ2-7
V gene: TRBV12-3/TRBV12-4
CDR3 DNA: TGTGCCAGCAGTTTAGTGGACCCACCGGAAGACGAGCAGTACTTC
CDR3 protein: CASSLVDPPEDEQYF

clone size: once
D gene: TRBD2
J gene: TRBJ2-7
V gene: TRBV11-2
CDR3 DNA: TGTGCCAGCAGCACCCCCAGCGGGGACTGCGAGCAGTACTTC
CDR3 protein: CASSTPSGDCEQYF

clone size: many
D gene: -
J gene: TRBJ2-1
V gene: TRBV4-2
CDR3 DNA: TGTGCCAGCAACCGACAGGAGGGCAATGAGCAGTTCTTC
CDR3 protein: CASNRQEGNEQFF

clone size: -
D gene: TRBD1
J gene: TRBJ2-6
V gene: TRBV28
CDR3 DNA: TGTGCCAGCAGTTTATACGGACAGGGGGACACCAGGGCCAACGTCCTGACTTTC
CDR3 protein: CASSLYGQGDTRANVLTF

clone size: once
D gene: -
J gene: TRBJ1-1
V gene: TRBV10-3
CDR3 DNA: TGTGCCACCGCCGGGTGGTGGCCTGAAGCTTTCTTT
CDR3 protein: CATAGWWPEAFF

clone size: once
D gene: TRBD1
J gene: TRBJ2-5
V gene: TRBV29-1
CDR3 DNA: TGCAGCGTACGGACAGGGCGAGAGACCCGATACTTC
CDR3 protein: CSVRTGRETRYF

clone size: medium-sized
D gene: TRBD2
J gene: TRBJ2-7
V gene: TRBV11-2
CDR3 DNA: TGTGCCAGCAGCTTAGAGCGGGGGATCGAGCAGTACTTC
CDR3 protein: CASSLERGIEQYF

clone size: -
D gene: TRBD2
J gene: TRBJ2-1
V gene: TRBV5-1
CDR3 DNA: TGCGCCTCCCGGGCGGGAGAGAGCACTGAGCAGTTCTTC
CDR3 protein: CASRAGESTEQFF

clone size: -
D gene: -
J gene: TRBJ1-2
V gene: TRBV14
CDR3 DNA: TGTGCCAACAGCCAAGGGGTCACCTCTAACTATGGCTACACCTTC
CDR3 protein: CANSQGVTSNYGYTF

clone size: -
D gene: -
J gene: TRBJ2-3
V gene: TRBV28
CDR3 DNA: TGTGCCAGCAGTTTTATGAGGGGAGATACGCAGTATTTT
CDR3 protein: CASSFMRGDTQYF

clone size: -
D gene: TRBD2
J gene: TRBJ2-7
V gene: TRBV6-6
CDR3 DNA: TGTGCCAGCAGTTATGCACTAGCGGGTGGTGACCAGTGTTTC
CDR3 protein: CASSYALAGGDQCF

clone size: -
D gene: -
J gene: TRBJ1-5
V gene: TRBV6-2/TRBV6-3
CDR3 DNA: TGTGCCAGCAGTTGCGGTCGTAACCAGTCCCAGCATTTT
CDR3 protein: CASSCGRNQSQHF

clone size: -
D gene: -
J gene: TRBJ2-5
V gene: TRBV16
CDR3 DNA: TGTGCCAGCAGCAAGCCGGGACGGCAAGAGACCCAGTACTTC
CDR3 protein: CASSKPGRQETQYF

clone size: -
D gene: -
J gene: TRBJ2-1
V gene: TRBV11-3
CDR3 DNA: TGTGCCAACAGCCACGTAGTGGGAGGAGGAGAGCAGTTCTTC
CDR3 protein: CANSHVVGGGEQFF

clone size: -
D gene: -
J gene: TRBJ2-7
V gene: TRBV7-9
CDR3 DNA: TGTGCCAGCGAGGGGGAGCGCCCCTACGAGCAGTACTTC
CDR3 protein: CASEGERPYEQYF

clone size: -
D gene: -
J gene: TRBJ2-3
V gene: TRBV28
CDR3 DNA: TGTGCCACCAGTTTGAGCACAGATACGCAGTATTTT
CDR3 protein: CATSLSTDTQYF

clone size: many
D gene: TRBD1
J gene: TRBJ2-2
V gene: TRBV29-1
CDR3 DNA: TGCAGCGTTCCGAGAGGGACAGGGGGGATCGGGTCCGGGGAGCTGTTTTTT
CDR3 protein: CSVPRGTGGIGSGELFF

clone size: -
D gene: -
J gene: TRBJ2-1
V gene: TRBV29-1
CDR3 DNA: TGCAGCGTCTTGAGACTCTACAATGAGAAGTTCTTC
CDR3 protein: CSVLRLYNEKFF

clone size: many
D gene: -
J gene: TRBJ1-1
V gene: TRBV11-2
CDR3 DNA: TGTGCCAGCAGCTATAGTCGGCCGGGGGCTGGGAACACTGAAGCTTTCTTT
CDR3 protein: CASSYSRPGAGNTEAFF

clone size: many
D gene: TRBD2
J gene: TRBJ2-1
V gene: TRBV6-2/TRBV6-3
CDR3 DNA: TGTGCCAGCAGTTCGACTAGCGGGAGTGGGTACAATGAGCAGTTCTTC
CDR3 protein: CASSSTSGSGYNEQFF

clone size: -
D gene: -
J gene: TRBJ1-2
V gene: TRBV7-8
CDR3 DNA: TGTGCCAGCAGCAGGAGGCCGGATTTGCCTAACTATGGCTACACCTTC
CDR3 protein: CASSRRPDLPNYGYTF

clone size: -
D gene: TRBD1
J gene: TRBJ1-1
V gene: TRBV20-1
CDR3 DNA: TGCAGTGCTAGAGATACCCTTGACAGGGGGCGCGACACTGAAGCTTTCTTT
CDR3 protein: CSARDTLDRGRDTEAFF

clone size: few
D gene: TRBD1
J gene: TRBJ2-3
V gene: TRBV11-2
CDR3 DNA: TGTGCCAGCGGCTATCAGGGGGTGCAAACAGATACGCAGTATTTT
CDR3 protein: CASGYQGVQTDTQYF

clone size: medium-sized
D gene: -
J gene: TRBJ2-7
V gene: TRBV11-2
CDR3 DNA: TGTGCCAGCAGCACGGCACCGGGTCCGGGCTACGAGCAGTACTTC
CDR3 protein: CASSTAPGPGYEQYF

clone size: -
D gene: -
J gene: TRBJ2-7
V gene: TRBV11-2
CDR3 DNA: TGTGCCAGCAGCTTGTACCACGGTAGGGACTTCTACGAGCAGTACTTC
CDR3 protein: CASSLYHGRDFYEQYF

clone size: -
D gene: -
J gene: TRBJ2-1
V gene: TRBV13
CDR3 DNA: TGTGCCAGTAGCTTAGCCCAGGGTCCGTTCTTC
CDR3 protein: CASSLAQGPFF

clone size: -
D gene: -
J gene: TRBJ2-3
V gene: TRBV11-2
CDR3 DNA: TGTGTCAGCAGCTTCGATGCGAGAGGGTTTGATACGCAGTATTTT
CDR3 protein: CVSSFDARGFDTQYF

clone size: once
D gene: -
J gene: TRBJ1-1
V gene: TRBV12-5
CDR3 DNA: TGTGTTAGTGGTTGGAATTCGGGCCTGAACACTGAAGTTTTCTTT
CDR3 protein: CVSGWNSGLNTEVFF